A single sample gave rise to the 21 T cell receptor beta chains below, sequenced in a study of blood T cells in healthy people across ages. Sample-barcoded 5' priming and a J-beta primer mix drove a second PCR of about 7 to 12 cycles. TCRdb fed the 5' RACE reads into MiXCR, producing one record per CDR3 protein. The sample contains roughly 680,000 distinct CDR3 sequences, about 50% of which appear only once. The sequenced sample was blood. The receptors originated from a woman of 80 years or more in good health.

Comments on this clonotype: An end of the junction does not agree with germline; a read error may underlie this. CDR3 in DNA: TGTGCCAGCAGCCAAGAGTCTACAGTTACGCAGTATTTT. Translated: CASSQESTVTQYF. The chain employs TRBV3-1 and TRBJ2-3, with D unclear. The length of the CDR3 is 13 residues. CDR1 is LGHDT, CDR2 YNNKEL, per germline (reference sequence).

This chain links TRBV16 with TRBJ1-2, with TRBD1 as a possible D gene (5 bases). The V end lost 8 bases, the J end lost 4 bases, and 17 bases lay between the germline ends. Per the germline V gene, CDR1 is KGHSY and CDR2 is FQNENV. The CDR3 loop spans 14 amino acids. Written as DNA, the CDR3 is TGTGCCAGCTCCCAGGGCACCGTCGGCTATGGCTACACCTTC. Translated, it gives CASSQGTVGYGYTF.

This clonotype was counted a few times. J is TRBJ1-1 and V is TRBV7-9; unclear D gene. The V and J ends lost 3 bases and 1 base respectively, with 12 bases between them. CDR3 length equals 15 residues. Looked up from germline, CDR1 is SEHNR and CDR2 is FQNEAQ (reference sequence). This CDR3 is CASSFWKATNTEAFF. The DNA for the CDR3 is TGTGCCAGCAGCTTCTGGAAAGCCACGAACACTGAAGCTTTCTTT.

This clonotype was picked up a small number of times. The gene calls are TRBV9 and TRBJ2-2; TRBD2 is a possible D gene (6 bases). Per the germline V gene, CDR1 is SGDLS and CDR2 is YYNGEE. Trimming shortened V by 3 bases and J by 4 bases, and 13 bases separated the two germline ends. The CDR3 contains 15 residues. The CDR3 sequence: CASSAGTVITGELFF. The DNA of the CDR3 is TGTGCCAGCAGCGCAGGGACTGTAATCACCGGGGAGCTGTTTTTT.

This chain links TRBV5-1 with TRBJ1-6, with 7 bases identical to TRBD1. CDR1 is SGHRS, CDR2 YFSETQ, per germline. This CDR3 is 16 amino acids long. V was pared by 3 bases and J by 3 bases, with 6 bases of the junction left unmatched. CDR3: CASSSPGQIYNSPLHF. DNA of the CDR3: TGCGCCAGCAGCTCGCCGGGACAGATCTATAATTCACCCCTCCACTTT. Looking up the rest from reference TRBV5-1 and TRBJ1-6 gives the full variable domain: KAGVTQTPRYLIKTRGQQVTLSCSPISGHRSVSWYQQTPGQGLQFLFEYFSETQRNKGNFPGRFSGRQFSNSRSEMNVSTLELGDSALYLCASSSPGQIYNSPLHFGNGTRLTVT.

Points on this clonotype: It may be a read error: a sequence one base away is much more abundant. The V gene is TRBV9, the J gene TRBJ2-1; D gene ambiguous. CDR3 length: 15 residues. Germline V gene sequence: CDR1 SGDLS, CDR2 YYNGEE. The CDR3 DNA is TGTGCCAGCGGCGTAGAGCCATCGGCATACAATGAGCAGTTCTTC. It encodes CASGVEPSAYNEQFF.

V gene TRBV5-1 combines with J gene TRBJ1-2; D call uncertain. The CDR3 totals 13 residues. The germline V gene encodes CDR1 SGHRS and CDR2 YFSETQ. The ends were cut back, 3 bases at V and 3 bases at J, with 9 bases in the middle. For the CDR3, the DNA is TGCGCCAGCAGCTGGGCTACAGACTATGGCTACACCTTC. Translation gives CASSWATDYGYTF.

This chain links TRBV7-8 with TRBJ2-1; 7 bases agree with TRBD1. CDR1 and CDR2 from the germline V gene are SGHVS and FQNEAQ. The CDR3 sequence is 15 residues long. After removal of 4 bases from V and 12 bases from J, the junction contained 15 bases not matched to a gene. The CDR3 protein is CASSSPGQYVDTQFF. CDR3 sequence (DNA): TGTGCCAGCAGCTCCCCGGGACAGTATGTGGATACGCAGTTCTTC.

At least ten counts were recorded for this clonotype. The chain uses TRBV11-1 and TRBJ2-3; TRBD1 or TRBD2 may be the D gene (5 bases each). The V gene lost 4 bases and the J gene lost 1 base, with 6 bases spanning the gap. Germline CDR1 SGHAT, CDR2 FQDESV (reference sequence). The CDR3 length is 13 residues. The CDR3: CASSWDGTDTQYF. The CDR3 coding sequence is TGTGCCAGCAGCTGGGACGGCACAGATACGCAGTATTTT.

The table lists this clonotype with a count of one. CDR3 DNA: TGCGCCAGCAGCTCAGGACAGGGGGGCTCTTTTGGCAATGGGCAGTACTTC. Protein sequence: CASSSGQGGSFGNGQYF. The chain links TRBV5-1 to TRBJ2-5, with 10 bases matching TRBD1. This CDR3 comprises 17 residues. Germline CDR1 SGHRS, CDR2 YFSETQ. After removal of 3 bases from V and 11 bases from J, the junction contained 19 bases not matched to a gene.

The chain combines TRBV12-3 or TRBV12-4 with TRBJ1-2; 8 bases line up with TRBD1. J lost 4 bases, V lost 7 bases, and 14 bases had no gene match. The CDR3 totals 16 residues. The CDR3 DNA reads as TGTGCCAGCACCTCTAGCGGGGACAGGAGTTCCTATGGCTACACCTTC. Its translation: CASTSSGDRSSYGYTF.

The chain uses TRBV20-1 and TRBJ2-6, with 7 bases fitting TRBD1. The trim removed 5 bases at V and 0 bases at J, leaving 4 bases unmatched. The CDR3 spans 15 residues. Germline loops: CDR1 DFQATT, CDR2 SNEGSKA (reference sequence). The CDR3, as DNA: TGCAGTGCTCAGGGGGAGTACTCTGGGGCCAACGTCCTGACTTTC. Encoded protein: CSAQGEYSGANVLTF.

This clonotype has a single count. The rearrangement joins TRBV7-2 to TRBJ2-7; D perhaps matches TRBD1 (6 bases). Germline CDR1 is SGHTA and CDR2 is FQGNSA. The CDR3 contains 15 residues. Trimming removed 6 bases from V and 3 bases from J, with 18 bases in between. CDR3 in amino acids: CASSSQGQLNYEQYF. The CDR3 bases are TGTGCCAGCAGTTCGCAAGGACAGTTAAACTACGAGCAGTACTTC. Based on the CDR3 plus reference TRBV7-2 and TRBJ2-7, the full variable domain is GAGVSQSPSNKVTEKGKDVELRCDPISGHTALYWYRQSLGQGLEFLIYFQGNSAPDKSGLPSDRFSAERTGGSVSTLTIQRTQQEDSAVYLCASSSQGQLNYEQYFGPGTRLTVT.

This clonotype has a count of ten or more. The chain carries TRBV7-9 and TRBJ2-1, with 8 bases identical to TRBD1. Germline CDR1 and CDR2: SEHNR and FQNEAQ (reference sequence). V shed 2 bases and J 3 bases; nucleotides not matched to a gene: 9. The CDR3 sequence is 17 residues long. The CDR3 DNA sequence: TGTGCCAGCAGCTTACCCAGGGGGCGTGATGTCTACAATGAGCAGTTCTTC. Amino acids: CASSLPRGRDVYNEQFF. Full variable domain (missing parts from reference TRBV7-9 and TRBJ2-1): DTGVSQNPRHKITKRGQNVTFRCDPISEHNRLYWYRQTLGQGPEFLTYFQNEAQLEKSRLLSDRFSAERPKGSFSTLEIQRTEQGDSAMYLCASSLPRGRDVYNEQFFGPGTRLTVL.

The chain employs TRBV24-1 and TRBJ2-3; D gene ambiguous. V lost 5 bases and J lost 6, with 5 bases in between. Germline V CDR1 and CDR2: KGHDR, SFDVKD. This CDR3 comprises 11 residues. CDR3 nucleotide sequence: TGTGCCACCAGTGTCGGCGATACGCAGTATTTT. This translates into CATSVGDTQYF.

This rearrangement joins TRBV3-1 to TRBJ2-3; 10 positions agree with TRBD2. CDR3 length equals 17 residues. Per germline, CDR1 LGHDT and CDR2 YNNKEL (reference sequence). The V segment lost 0 bases and the J segment 5 bases; nucleotides outside the gene matches: 8. CDR3 nucleotide sequence: TGTGCCAGCAGCCAAGAAGCAACTAGCGGGGTCGGAGATACGCAGTATTTT. Protein: CASSQEATSGVGDTQYF.

Details on this clonotype: This may be a read error, as it is one base from a much larger clone. V usage is TRBV7-2 and J usage is TRBJ2-5, with D possibly called TRBD1 or TRBD2 (5 bases each). The V gene's germline CDR1 is SGHTA and CDR2 FQGNSA. The V and J ends lost 7 bases and 2 bases respectively, with 11 bases between them. The CDR3 runs 13 residues. The CDR3 DNA reads as TGTGCCAGCAAAAGGGGACGGCAAGAGACCCAGTACTTC. The encoded protein is CASKRGRQETQYF.

The chain combines TRBV9 with TRBJ2-3, with 8 bases matching TRBD2. J lost 4 bases, V lost 4 bases, and 8 bases had no gene match. This CDR3 region has 15 residues. Per the germline V gene, CDR1 is SGDLS and CDR2 is YYNGEE. The CDR3 here is CASSPQGLGSDTQYF. In DNA form, the CDR3 reads TGTGCCAGCAGCCCACAGGGACTAGGATCAGATACGCAGTATTTT. The entire variable domain, with the rest obtained from reference TRBV9 and TRBJ2-3, is as follows: DSGVTQTPKHLITATGQRVTLRCSPRSGDLSVYWYQQSLDQGLQFLIQYYNGEERAKGNILERFSAQQFPDLHSELNLSSLELGDSALYFCASSPQGLGSDTQYFGPGTRLTVL.

This clonotype occurred a few times. V and J are TRBV28 and TRBJ2-1; TRBD2 agrees at 11 bases. The J call is doubtful: the DNA matches TRBJ2-7 better. The CDR3 covers 18 residues. CDR1 MDHEN and CDR2 SYDVKM come from the germline V gene. CDR3 sequence (DNA): TGTGCCAGCAGCTCTACTAGCGGGAGACGAGTCCCCTACAATGAGCAGTACTTC. Residues: CASSSTSGRRVPYNEQYF.

The chain is built from TRBV20-1 and TRBJ2-3; no reliable D call. V was trimmed by 3 bases and J by 5 bases, leaving 6 bases between them. Germline V gives CDR1 DFQATT, CDR2 SNEGSKA (reference sequence). The CDR3 contains 11 residues. CDR3 sequence reads: CSARFIDTQYF. The CDR3, as DNA: TGCAGTGCTAGGTTTATAGATACGCAGTATTTT.

Regarding this clonotype: A much larger clone sits a single nucleotide away, making a read error possible. This chain links TRBV29-1 with TRBJ2-1, with D possibly being TRBD1 (6 bases). From germline, CDR1 is SQVTM and CDR2 ANQGSEA. V lost 6 bases, J lost 6 bases, and 9 bases lay in between. The CDR3 spans 11 residues. In DNA, the CDR3 is TGCAGCGTAACAGGGTGCAATGAGCAGTTCTTC. Translated: CSVTGCNEQFF.